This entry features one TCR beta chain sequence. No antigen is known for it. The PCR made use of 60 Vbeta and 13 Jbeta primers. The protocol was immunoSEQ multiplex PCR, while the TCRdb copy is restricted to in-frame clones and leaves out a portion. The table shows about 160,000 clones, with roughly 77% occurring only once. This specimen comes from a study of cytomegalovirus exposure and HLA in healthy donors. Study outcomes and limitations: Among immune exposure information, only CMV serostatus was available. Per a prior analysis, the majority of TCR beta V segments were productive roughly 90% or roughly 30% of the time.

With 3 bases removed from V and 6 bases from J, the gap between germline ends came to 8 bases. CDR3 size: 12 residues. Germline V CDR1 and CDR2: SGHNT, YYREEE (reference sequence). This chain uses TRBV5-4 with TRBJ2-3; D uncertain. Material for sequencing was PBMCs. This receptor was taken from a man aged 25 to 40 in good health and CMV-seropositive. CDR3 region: CASSSRRDTQYF. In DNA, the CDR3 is TGTGCCAGCAGCTCCCGCAGGGATACGCAGTATTTT.